This T cell receptor beta chain was captured by sequencing in a study of monozygotic twins with inflammatory bowel disease. TCRdb processed the 5' RACE reads again and assigns one entry to each CDR3 protein, with no DNA. This table holds about 210,000 distinct CDR3 sequences. Findings and limits, study-wide: Clonotype sharing was lower in IBD patients than healthy twins, most markedly with disease activity.

Of note for this clonotype: Its antigen remains unknown.

Germline values: CDR1 SNHLY, CDR2 FYNNEI. The CDR3 runs to 11 residues. V and J are TRBV2 and TRBJ2-7. Material: blood. The sequence was collected from a human donor with ulcerative colitis or Crohn's disease, or a healthy co-twin of an affected twin (not recorded which). Here the CDR3 reads CASTTAYEQYF.